Listed here are 27 T cell receptor beta chains from one sample, sequenced in a study of blood T cell repertoires in COVID-19. Sequencing used immunoSEQ multiplex PCR; TCRdb keeps in-frame clones, though not all of them. The table lists approximately 56,000 clones, approximately 80% of them singletons, with 6.9% in the top ten. Sequenced: peripheral blood. Every receptor here comes from a man aged 70-80 years with active COVID-19.

The chain carries TRBV10-3 and TRBJ1-2, with D unresolved. V was pared by 3 bases and J by 4 bases, with 6 bases between. Looked up from germline, CDR1 is ENHRY and CDR2 is SYGVKD. CDR3 length: 12 amino acids. The CDR3 DNA is TGTGCCATCAGTGACGAGAGCTATGGCTACACCTTC. Translated, it gives CAISDESYGYTF.

The V and J genes are TRBV19 and TRBJ1-2, with D perhaps matching TRBD1 (5 bases). CDR3 length equals 13 residues. Germline V gene lookup returns CDR1 LNHDA and CDR2 SQIVND (reference sequence). With 4 bases removed from V and 8 bases from J, the gap between germline ends came to 14 bases. CDR3 protein: CASSTQDILGYTF. In nucleotides, the CDR3 is TGTGCCAGTAGTACACAGGACATACTCGGCTACACCTTC.

The chain recombines TRBV5-6 with TRBJ2-2; 7 bases line up with TRBD1. Trimming at V came to 1 base and at J to 0 bases, leaving 3 bases not matched to a gene. CDR1 and CDR2 from the germline V gene are SGHDT and YYEEEE. This CDR3 is built from 16 residues. The CDR3 DNA reads TGTGCCAGCAGCTTGTACGACAGGGCGAACACCGGGGAGCTGTTTTTT. It codes for CASSLYDRANTGELFF. Combining the CDR3 with reference TRBV5-6 and TRBJ2-2 gives the whole variable domain DAGVTQSPTHLIKTRGQQVTLRCSPKSGHDTVSWYQQALGQGPQFIFQYYEEEERQRGNFPDRFSGHQFPNYSSELNVNALLLGDSALYLCASSLYDRANTGELFFGEGSRLTVL.

The V call is TRBV2, the J call TRBJ2-7; 12 bases match TRBD1. The CDR3 has 16 amino acids. Germline CDR1 and CDR2: SNHLY and FYNNEI. Trimming at V came to 6 bases and at J to 0 bases, leaving 6 bases not matched to a gene. For the CDR3, the DNA is TGTGCCAGCAGGCCCGGGACAGGGGGCCGCTCCTACGAGCAGTACTTC. Translating it yields CASRPGTGGRSYEQYF.

This clone was seen a handful of times. The rearrangement uses TRBV5-1 and TRBJ1-2; 10 nucleotides match TRBD1. The V gene's germline CDR1 is SGHRS and CDR2 YFSETQ. This CDR3 is 14 amino acids long. The trim removed 0 bases at V and 8 bases at J, leaving 4 bases unmatched. The CDR3 protein is CASSLARDRGGYTF. In DNA, the CDR3 is TGCGCCAGCAGCTTGGCCCGGGACAGGGGAGGCTACACCTTC.

The J gene is TRBJ1-1, the V gene TRBV7-9; 10 bases align to TRBD1. Germline assignment: CDR1 SEHNR and CDR2 FQNEAQ (reference sequence). V dropped 4 bases and J dropped 4; count of bases not matched to a gene: 0. The CDR3 has 13 amino acids. CDR3 in amino acids: CASSWDRGTEAFF. The DNA of the CDR3 is TGTGCCAGCAGCTGGGACAGGGGCACTGAAGCTTTCTTT.

CDR3 sequence: CASSGGQGSYEQYF. The CDR3 DNA reads TGTGCCAGCAGCGGGGGACAGGGGTCCTACGAGCAGTACTTC. The chain has TRBV9 and TRBJ2-7; the match to TRBD1 covers 10 bases. The length of the CDR3 is 14 residues. J was trimmed by 1 base and V by 3 bases; bases with no gene match: 1. Germline CDR1 reads SGDLS; CDR2 reads YYNGEE.

The chain combines TRBV7-2 with TRBJ1-3; D ambiguous. The CDR3 has 12 residues. The V gene's germline CDR1 is SGHTA and CDR2 FQGNSA. Between the trimmed V and J ends, which lost 4 bases and 9 bases, there was a span of 10 bases. The chain's CDR3 is CASSSYLSTIYF. For the CDR3, the DNA is TGTGCCAGCAGCTCTTACCTCAGCACCATATATTTT.

The chain uses TRBV5-1 and TRBJ2-2; D might be TRBD2 (6 bases). Trimming left V 6 bases short and J 6 bases short, with 12 bases between. The CDR3 extends over 13 amino acids. CDR1 is SGHRS and CDR2 is YFSETQ in the germline V gene. CDR3 sequence: CASTTGVSGELFF. CDR3 in DNA: TGCGCCAGCACCACGGGGGTATCCGGGGAGCTGTTTTTT.

J is TRBJ1-1 and V is TRBV5-1; TRBD1 matches 7 bases. The J segment lost 3 bases and the V segment lost 3 bases, leaving 2 bases of the junction unmatched. Germline loops: CDR1 SGHRS, CDR2 YFSETQ. This CDR3 spans 13 amino acids. CDR3 sequence: CASSYRGYTEAFF. The CDR3 region has the DNA TGCGCCAGCAGCTACAGGGGTTACACTGAAGCTTTCTTT.

The chain is built from TRBV29-1 and TRBJ2-1, with D possibly matching TRBD1 (5 bases). CDR1 and CDR2 (germline): SQVTM, ANQGSEA. CDR3 length: 10 residues. The germline V and J ends were trimmed by 7 bases and 8 bases, with 9 bases remaining between them. In DNA, the CDR3 is TGCAGCGCAAGGGGCCATGAGCAGTTCTTC. As protein: CSARGHEQFF.

This chain uses TRBV11-2 with TRBJ2-7, with D uncertain. Looked up from germline, CDR1 is SGHAT and CDR2 is FQNNGV. The V and J ends lost 3 bases and 2 bases respectively, with 5 bases between them. This CDR3 contains 12 residues. The CDR3: CASSFLAYEQYF. The CDR3 coding sequence is TGTGCCAGCAGCTTTCTAGCCTACGAGCAGTACTTC.

This clone was detected only once. The rearrangement links TRBV9 to TRBJ2-3; D is possibly TRBD1 (6 bases). The CDR3 covers 16 residues. The germline gives CDR1 SGDLS, CDR2 YYNGEE. The germline V and J ends were trimmed by 3 bases and 1 base, with 15 bases remaining between them. CDR3 bases: TGTGCCAGCAGCGCCACCCCGGGACAACGCACAGATACGCAGTATTTT. The encoded protein is CASSATPGQRTDTQYF.

V and J are TRBV7-9 and TRBJ1-4, with TRBD1 matching 9 bases. The ends lost 6 bases at V and 7 bases at J; junction bases unmatched: 6. CDR1 and CDR2 (germline): SEHNR, FQNEAQ (reference sequence). The CDR3 runs 14 residues. As DNA, the CDR3 is TGTGCCAGCAGTTCACAGGGGGCTGGTGAAAAACTGTTTTTT. Its protein is CASSSQGAGEKLFF.

V usage is TRBV18 and J usage is TRBJ2-5; possibly TRBD1 for D (5 bases). V dropped 4 bases and J dropped 0 bases, with 6 bases sitting between them. Germline V gives CDR1 KGHSH, CDR2 LQKENI. This CDR3 is 13 amino acids long. CDR3 DNA sequence: TGTGCCAGCTCACGCAGGGACCAAGAGACCCAGTACTTC. Translated: CASSRRDQETQYF.

The rearrangement uses TRBV29-1 and TRBJ1-1; D may be TRBD1 (5 bases). Germline V gene lookup returns CDR1 SQVTM and CDR2 ANQGSEA. Trimming took off 4 bases at V and 4 bases at J, with 13 bases between the two ends. CDR3 length: 13 amino acids. CDR3: CSVVGREGTEAFF. The CDR3 DNA sequence: TGCAGCGTTGTGGGCAGGGAGGGCACTGAAGCTTTCTTT.

This rearrangement joins TRBV2 to TRBJ1-2; D is possibly TRBD1 (6 bases). V lost 6 bases, J lost 7 bases, and 18 bases lay in between. Per germline, CDR1 SNHLY and CDR2 FYNNEI. The CDR3 has 14 residues. CDR3 residues: CASRHRDRASGYTF. The CDR3 region has the DNA TGTGCCAGCAGGCACAGGGATCGGGCGAGTGGCTACACCTTC.

The chain employs TRBV7-9 and TRBJ2-1; D remains unclear. V shed 5 bases and J shed 3 bases, with 14 bases lying between them. The CDR3 loop spans 15 amino acids. The germline CDR1 and CDR2 sequences are SEHNR and FQNEAQ (reference sequence). CDR3 sequence reads: CASSLSQSNYNEQFF. The CDR3 nucleotides are TGTGCCAGCAGCCTTTCTCAAAGCAACTACAATGAGCAGTTCTTC.

V gene TRBV5-1 combines with J gene TRBJ2-3; TRBD2 aligns across 7 bases. This CDR3 has 15 amino acids. J lost 0 bases, V lost 4 bases, and 5 bases had no gene match. Germline CDR1 and CDR2: SGHRS and YFSETQ. CDR3 residues: CASSPREGSTDTQYF. CDR3 coding DNA: TGCGCCAGCAGCCCGAGGGAGGGGAGCACAGATACGCAGTATTTT.

The rearrangement uses TRBV10-2 and TRBJ2-1; 7 bases are a match to TRBD2. Germline V lookup: CDR1 WSHSY, CDR2 SAAADI. Trimming took 3 bases from V and 6 from J; bases not matched to a gene: 8. The CDR3 contains 15 residues. CDR3 sequence: CASSEGQRGGNEQFF. The CDR3 nucleotides read TGCGCCAGCAGTGAAGGCCAGCGGGGTGGCAATGAGCAGTTCTTC.

The V call is TRBV19, the J call TRBJ2-5, with D uncertain. Germline V lookup: CDR1 LNHDA, CDR2 SQIVND (reference sequence). Trimming shortened V by 1 base and J by 5 bases, and 20 bases separated the two germline ends. CDR3 size: 17 residues. DNA of the CDR3: TGTGCCAGTAGTATAGTAGGTTCGGGTATGAGGTATGAGACCCAGTACTTC. This translates into CASSIVGSGMRYETQYF. The full variable domain, in which reference TRBV19 and TRBJ2-5 provide the parts outside the CDR3, is DGGITQSPKYLFRKEGQNVTLSCEQNLNHDAMYWYRQDPGQGLRLIYYSQIVNDFQKGDIAEGYSVSREKKESFPLTVTSAQKNPTAFYLCASSIVGSGMRYETQYFGPGTRLLVL.

The V gene is TRBV27, the J gene TRBJ2-7; the match to TRBD1 covers 8 bases. The germline V gene encodes CDR1 MNHEY and CDR2 SMNVEV (reference sequence). V shed 0 bases and J 4 bases; nucleotides not matched to a gene: 2. The CDR3 loop spans 14 amino acids. The CDR3 protein is CASSLSHRGYEQYF. The CDR3 DNA is TGTGCCAGCAGTTTATCTCACAGGGGGTACGAGCAGTACTTC.

The chain uses TRBV12-3 or TRBV12-4 and TRBJ2-3; D is uncertain. There are 13 residues in the CDR3. V lost 4 bases and J lost 1, with 6 bases in between. CDR3 amino acids: CASSSSGTDTQYF. CDR3 nucleotides: TGTGCCAGCAGTTCGTCCGGCACAGATACGCAGTATTTT.

This clone showed up just once. V is TRBV29-1 and J is TRBJ2-1, with 9 bases lining up with TRBD2. The CDR3 runs to 15 residues. The V gene end was trimmed by 3 bases and the J gene end by 8 bases; junction bases not matched to a gene: 11. Germline values: CDR1 SQVTM, CDR2 ANQGSEA. CDR3 DNA sequence: TGCAGCGTTGAGGGGGTAGCGGGGGACCGAGATGAGCAGTTCTTC. Protein: CSVEGVAGDRDEQFF.

The CDR3 region has the DNA TGTGCCAGCAGCCCGACCGCGGGGGGGCCCTACAATGAGCAGTTCTTC. Amino acids: CASSPTAGGPYNEQFF. The chain couples TRBV7-9 to TRBJ2-1, with 9 bases fitting TRBD2. The CDR3 is made up of 16 amino acids. V shed 5 bases, J shed 2 bases, and the junction held 7 bases outside the gene matches. CDR1 SEHNR and CDR2 FQNEAQ come from the germline V gene (reference sequence).

This clone appeared a few times. This sequence joins TRBV19 and TRBJ1-5; 8 positions agree with TRBD1. This CDR3 spans 18 amino acids. Per germline, CDR1 LNHDA and CDR2 SQIVND (reference sequence). Losses at the gene ends were 4 bases for V and 0 bases for J; bases not matched to a gene: 11. CDR3 sequence: CASSTTDRAIYSNQPQHF. As DNA, the CDR3 is TGTGCCAGTAGTACAACGGACAGGGCAATCTATAGCAATCAGCCCCAGCATTTT.

The CDR3 DNA reads TGTGCCTCACGGCGGTCAGGGGGCACCTATGGCTACACCTTC. This gives the protein CASRRSGGTYGYTF. The rearrangement uses TRBV19 and TRBJ1-2; 8 bases are a match to TRBD1. In germline, CDR1 is LNHDA, CDR2 SQIVND (reference sequence). Trimming at V came to 11 bases and at J to 4 bases, leaving 12 bases not matched to a gene. This CDR3 has 14 residues.